This T cell receptor (beta chain) was found in a study of cytomegalovirus exposure and HLA in healthy donors. The wider study: Early released data had 80 million or so unique TCRs, all coming from HLA-typed donors.

In germline, CDR1 is ENHRY, CDR2 SYGVKD. The CDR3 totals 15 residues. V lost 4 bases and J 1 base, leaving 14 bases between the germline ends. 13 Jbeta primers and 60 Vbeta primers were used for the PCR. Produced via immunoSEQ multiplex PCR; TCRdb's table is partial and in-frame only. The sample totals roughly 200,000 clones. Though nominally healthy at sampling, donors likely had unrecorded immune exposures. This rearrangement joins TRBV10-3 to TRBJ2-7, with D tentatively TRBD2 (5 bases). This TCR came from a man aged 30 to 39 in good health and CMV-seronegative. The sequenced material came from PBMCs. CDR3 DNA: TGTGCCATCAGTGCTTCGGCTAGCAGTTCCTACGAGCAGTACTTC. Its translation: CAISASASSSYEQYF.